Shown below are 8 T cell receptor beta chains from a single sample sequenced in a study of T cell responses to AZD1222 COVID-19 vaccine. The assay was immunoSEQ multiplex PCR, and TCRdb's table has in-frame clones only and misses some. The profile shows 90,000 to 120,000 clones, roughly 90% of them singletons. The specimen comprised peripheral blood, sampled on day 0 of AZD1222 vaccination. The receptors shown here come from an adult in good health.

The chain combines TRBV21-1 with TRBJ2-7; TRBD1, the table's D call, lacks a check against the DNA. TRBV21-1 is assigned pseudogene status. The CDR3 contains 19 residues. Here the CDR3 DNA reads TGTGCCAGCAGCGATTCGGGACAGGGGTGGGTCACTGACCCCTACGAGCAGTACTTC. Encoded protein: CASSDSGQGWVTDPYEQYF.

V usage is TRBV7-8 and J usage is TRBJ1-3; D remains unclear. Germline V gene lookup returns CDR1 SGHVS and CDR2 FQNEAQ. The CDR3 is 14 amino acids. V lost 4 bases, J lost 7 bases, and 14 bases lay in between. CDR3: CASSSQLSGNTIYF. The DNA of the CDR3 is TGTGCCAGCAGCTCCCAACTCAGTGGCAACACCATATATTTT.

This sequence joins TRBV24-1 and TRBJ2-2; D possibly corresponds to TRBD1 (6 bases). The CDR3 has 15 amino acids. V was cut by 3 bases and J by 2 bases, with 9 bases left in between. Per the germline V gene, CDR1 is KGHDR and CDR2 is SFDVKD. This CDR3 is CATSDKQGNTGELFF. CDR3 DNA: TGTGCCACCAGTGATAAACAGGGAAACACCGGGGAGCTGTTTTTT.

This clone was counted once. The J gene is TRBJ1-5, the V gene TRBV6-5, with unresolved D. V lost 1 base, J lost 8 bases, and 6 bases lay in between. This CDR3 comprises 12 residues. Germline CDR1 and CDR2: MNHEY and SVGAGI. CDR3 DNA sequence: TGTGCCAGCAGTTACTTACTGGAGCCCCAGCATTTT. Residues: CASSYLLEPQHF.

The DNA of the CDR3 is TGCGCCAGCAGCCAACAAGAGACCCAGTACTTC. Amino acid sequence: CASSQQETQYF. The chain is built from TRBV5-1 and TRBJ2-5; D remains ambiguous. The CDR3 covers 11 residues. Between the trimmed V and J ends, which lost 4 bases and 2 bases, there was a span of 3 bases. In germline, CDR1 is SGHRS, CDR2 YFSETQ.

The CDR3 loop reads CASSPPVNTEAFF. CDR3 coding DNA: TGTGCCAGCTCACCGCCAGTGAACACTGAAGCTTTCTTT. The chain couples TRBV18 to TRBJ1-1; unclear D gene. The CDR3 sequence is 13 residues long. Germline CDR1 and CDR2: KGHSH and LQKENI. The V gene lost 3 bases and the J gene lost 0 bases, with 5 bases spanning the gap.

The chain links TRBV28 to TRBJ2-5, with 8 positions matching TRBD1. Losses at the gene ends were 8 bases for V and 5 bases for J; bases not matched to a gene: 10. This CDR3 is built from 14 residues. Per the germline V gene, CDR1 is MDHEN and CDR2 is SYDVKM. CDR3 sequence reads: CASARGQLGETQYF. The DNA of the CDR3 is TGTGCCAGCGCCAGGGGGCAGCTAGGGGAGACCCAGTACTTC.

The chain uses TRBV19 and TRBJ1-5; the D is unclear. This CDR3 is built from 14 residues. Germline CDR1 and CDR2: LNHDA and SQIVND (reference sequence). Deletions cut 3 bases from V and 6 bases from J, with 12 bases between. CDR3 protein: CASSIGRGGQPQHF. CDR3 coding DNA: TGTGCCAGTAGTATTGGACGGGGAGGTCAGCCCCAGCATTTT.